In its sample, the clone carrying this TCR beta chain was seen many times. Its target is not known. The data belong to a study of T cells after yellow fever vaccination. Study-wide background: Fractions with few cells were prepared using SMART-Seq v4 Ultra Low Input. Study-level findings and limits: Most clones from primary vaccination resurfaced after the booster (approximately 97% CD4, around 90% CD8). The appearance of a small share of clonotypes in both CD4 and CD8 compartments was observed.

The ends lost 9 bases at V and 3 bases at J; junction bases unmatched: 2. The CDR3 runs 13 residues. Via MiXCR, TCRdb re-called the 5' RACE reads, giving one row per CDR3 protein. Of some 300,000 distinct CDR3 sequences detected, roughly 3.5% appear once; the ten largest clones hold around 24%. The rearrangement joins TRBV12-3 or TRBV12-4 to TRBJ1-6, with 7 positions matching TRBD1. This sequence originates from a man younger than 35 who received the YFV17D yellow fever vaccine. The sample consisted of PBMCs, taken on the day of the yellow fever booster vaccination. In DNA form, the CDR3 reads TGTGCCAGTTGGGACAGCTATAATTCACCCCTCCACTTT. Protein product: CASWDSYNSPLHF.